The TCR beta chain described here comes from a study of T cell changes during pregnancy in multiple sclerosis. In the case of this clone: The junction shows a germline mismatch at one end, possibly a read error.

The repertoire was sequenced with immunoSEQ multiplex PCR; TCRdb's copy has only in-frame clones and lacks some. The data show roughly 110,000 clones, with about 90% seen just once and roughly 1.4% held by the top ten. The CDR3 covers 16 residues. The germline V gene has CDR1 SGHTA and CDR2 FQGTGA. This sequence joins TRBV7-3 and TRBJ2-1; TRBD2 agrees at 10 bases. This TCR was sampled from a female donor with multiple sclerosis, enrolled in a pregnancy study. Sample: peripheral blood, taken in the third trimester of pregnancy. This chain's CDR3 is CASSLTPLSGGNEQFF. The CDR3, as DNA: TGTGCCAGCAGCCTAACACCTCTTAGCGGGGGGAATGAGCAGTTCTTC.